Listed below are T cell receptor beta chains from one sample, sequenced in a study of blood T cell repertoires in COVID-19. The method was immunoSEQ multiplex PCR; TCRdb's version includes in-frame clones alone and lacks a portion of them. The table lists a few hundred thousand clones, approximately 84% of them singletons, with just under 3% in the top ten. The sequencing sample was made of PBMCs or T cells enriched from blood (not recorded which). These receptors were obtained from a woman aged 25 to 39 who had recovered from COVID-19. CDR3s include the opening cysteine and the closing phenylalanine or tryptophan. Fields, in order: clone size, J gene, D gene, V gene, CDR3 protein, CDR3 DNA. The D gene is left open where the match is weak. The listing skips clone size in some rows; elsewhere it reads once, few, many or a size class.

clone_size: NA; j_call: TRBJ2-7; d_call: TRBD2; v_call: TRBV7-8; cdr3_aa: CASTAGGYEQYF; cdr3_nt: TGTGCCTCAACTGCGGGGGGCTACGAGCAGTACTTC
clone_size: NA; j_call: TRBJ2-5; d_call: TRBD2; v_call: TRBV10-2; cdr3_aa: CASSTGLAGVRLQETQYF; cdr3_nt: TGCGCCAGCAGTACTGGACTAGCGGGAGTCCGACTCCAAGAGACCCAGTACTTC
clone_size: NA; j_call: TRBJ2-5; d_call: NA; v_call: TRBV13; cdr3_aa: CASSLEGPGGETQYF; cdr3_nt: TGTGCCAGCAGCTTAGAAGGGCCCGGCGGGGAGACCCAGTACTTC
clone_size: NA; j_call: TRBJ2-5; d_call: NA; v_call: TRBV28; cdr3_aa: CASSLLETQYF; cdr3_nt: TGTGCCAGCAGTCTCTTGGAGACCCAGTACTTC
clone_size: NA; j_call: TRBJ1-1; d_call: NA; v_call: TRBV13; cdr3_aa: CASSKSVYEGTEAFF; cdr3_nt: TGTGCCAGCAGCAAATCGGTCTACGAGGGCACTGAAGCTTTCTTT
clone_size: NA; j_call: TRBJ1-1; d_call: TRBD1; v_call: TRBV10-3; cdr3_aa: CAISPGQLNTEAFF; cdr3_nt: TGTGCCATCAGTCCGGGACAGTTGAACACTGAAGCTTTCTTT
clone_size: NA; j_call: TRBJ2-6; d_call: NA; v_call: TRBV25-1; cdr3_aa: CASSARAGSGANVLTF; cdr3_nt: TGTGCCAGCAGTGCCCGGGCAGGGTCTGGGGCCAACGTCCTGACTTTC
clone_size: NA; j_call: TRBJ2-1; d_call: TRBD2; v_call: TRBV6-5; cdr3_aa: CASTAGMGGQGEQFF; cdr3_nt: TGTGCCAGCACCGCAGGGATGGGAGGGCAAGGTGAGCAGTTCTTC
clone_size: NA; j_call: TRBJ2-2; d_call: NA; v_call: TRBV5-1; cdr3_aa: CASSLAGIGELFF; cdr3_nt: TGCGCCAGCAGCTTGGCGGGAATCGGGGAGCTGTTTTTT
clone_size: NA; j_call: TRBJ1-5; d_call: NA; v_call: TRBV27; cdr3_aa: CASSPGGPNQPQHF; cdr3_nt: TGTGCCAGCAGTCCGGGAGGCCCCAATCAGCCCCAGCATTTT
clone_size: once; j_call: TRBJ1-2; d_call: TRBD1; v_call: TRBV7-2; cdr3_aa: CASSFDRAGGDGYTF; cdr3_nt: TGTGCCAGCAGTTTTGACAGGGCCGGGGGCGATGGCTACACCTTC
clone_size: NA; j_call: TRBJ1-1; d_call: NA; v_call: TRBV30; cdr3_aa: CAWSVGLNTEAFF; cdr3_nt: TGTGCCTGGAGTGTCGGGTTGAACACTGAAGCTTTCTTT
clone_size: few; j_call: TRBJ1-1; d_call: TRBD1; v_call: TRBV4-1; cdr3_aa: CASSQQQGRTEAFF; cdr3_nt: TGCGCCAGCAGCCAACAACAGGGGAGGACTGAAGCTTTCTTT